The entry below describes one T cell receptor beta chain. The antigen is unknown. TCRdb re-called the 5' RACE reads through MiXCR, storing one row per CDR3 protein. The sample has more than 450,000 distinct CDR3 sequences, over 15% seen once; the top ten hold around 13%. The data originate from a study of T-cell memory formation after mild COVID-19. Study-wide context: The study found TCR clusters largely donor specific. Study conclusions and caveats: Certain responding clones were present in pre-infection memory, suggesting participation of cross-reactive memory.

CDR1 MNHEY and CDR2 SMNVEV come from the germline V gene (reference sequence). The CDR3 spans 15 residues. Trimming removed 1 base at V and 8 bases at J, with 15 bases between. The source of this sequence is an adult woman who had mild COVID-19 (a few samples of this study predate the infection). Cell type and time point are not known. The rearrangement links TRBV27 to TRBJ2-1, with D possibly called TRBD1 or TRBD2 (5 bases each). Sequencing input: PBMCs or a T cell subset sorted from them (not recorded which). The CDR3 nucleotides are TGTGCCAGCAGTTTATACGGGGCAGAGTTCCATGAGCAGTTCTTC. Protein sequence: CASSLYGAEFHEQFF.